One sample yielded the 12 T cell receptor beta chains listed below, sequenced in a study of cytomegalovirus exposure and HLA in healthy donors. It was with 60 Vbeta and 13 Jbeta primers that the PCR ran. Generated by immunoSEQ multiplex PCR, the TCRdb table keeps only in-frame clones and is missing some. The sample records 140,000 to 150,000 clones, over 75% being singletons. Sequencing input: PBMCs. Receptor source: a woman aged 25 to 39 in good health and CMV-seronegative.

The CDR3 DNA sequence: TGCGCCAGCAGCTTGGACACAGCTCACTACGAGCAGTACTTC. It encodes CASSLDTAHYEQYF. The chain uses TRBV5-1 and TRBJ2-7; D call uncertain. Germline CDR1 and CDR2: SGHRS and YFSETQ. This CDR3 region has 14 residues. Trimming took 0 bases from V and 3 from J, leaving 10 bases between them.

The chain joins TRBV7-2 to TRBJ2-7; D is perhaps TRBD2 (6 bases). This CDR3 contains 15 residues. V dropped 1 base and J dropped 4 bases, with 14 bases sitting between them. Per the germline V gene, CDR1 is SGHTA and CDR2 is FQGNSA. This CDR3 reads CASSLVGGGLYEQYF. The CDR3 nucleotides read TGTGCCAGCAGCTTAGTTGGCGGAGGGCTATACGAGCAGTACTTC.

This clone was counted a few times. The gene calls are TRBV5-1 and TRBJ2-7; 7 nucleotides match TRBD1. J gave up 5 bases and V 0 bases, and 8 bases lay outside the gene matches. CDR1 and CDR2 (germline): SGHRS, YFSETQ. The CDR3 totals 15 residues. The CDR3 sequence: CASSLEDRVWDEQYF. CDR3 in DNA: TGCGCCAGCAGCTTGGAAGACAGGGTTTGGGACGAGCAGTACTTC.

This clone was observed a single time. J is TRBJ2-3 and V is TRBV9, with a tentative D call TRBD1 (6 bases). The V and J ends lost 3 bases and 0 bases respectively, with 11 bases between them. Germline V CDR1 and CDR2: SGDLS, YYNGEE. The length of the CDR3 is 15 residues. CDR3 nucleotides: TGTGCCAGCAGCGGAGGACAGAAAAGCACAGATACGCAGTATTTT. Amino acids: CASSGGQKSTDTQYF.

The V gene is TRBV7-9, the J gene TRBJ2-1; TRBD2 aligns across 11 bases. There are 19 residues in the CDR3. The V segment lost 5 bases and the J segment 2 bases; nucleotides outside the gene matches: 14. Germline V CDR1 and CDR2: SEHNR, FQNEAQ (reference sequence). Here the CDR3 DNA reads TGTGCCAGCAGCGGAAGACTATGGGTAGCGGGAGGGGCCTACAATGAGCAGTTCTTC. Its protein is CASSGRLWVAGGAYNEQFF.

V and J are TRBV2 and TRBJ1-4, with TRBD1 as a possible D gene (5 bases). Per germline, CDR1 SNHLY and CDR2 FYNNEI. The V gene lost 7 bases and the J gene lost 0 bases, with 24 bases spanning the gap. CDR3 size: 19 residues. The CDR3 DNA follows: TGTGCCAGCACCGGGAGATATCCGGAAATGACAGCAACTAATGAAAAACTGTTTTTT. Amino acid sequence: CASTGRYPEMTATNEKLFF.

This clone was found a few times. The V call is TRBV6-1, the J call TRBJ2-2; 8 nucleotides line up with TRBD1. The germline V gene encodes CDR1 MNHNS and CDR2 SASEGT. This CDR3 has 16 residues. V gave up 4 bases and J gave up 6 bases; unmatched junction bases: 10. DNA of the CDR3: TGTGCCAGCAGTGTCGACAGGGGAACGGTTCCCGGGGAGCTGTTTTTT. It specifies CASSVDRGTVPGELFF.

Note on this clone: At one end the junction does not follow the germline gene, possibly because of a read error. The chain couples TRBV7-9 to TRBJ2-7; the match to TRBD2 covers 11 bases. The length of the CDR3 is 14 residues. Germline V gene lookup returns CDR1 SEHNR and CDR2 FQNEAQ (reference sequence). CDR3: CSSSLTSGSPEQYF. CDR3 DNA: TGTTCCAGCAGCTTAACTAGCGGGAGTCCTGAGCAGTACTTC.

The chain couples TRBV5-1 to TRBJ1-1; the D gene is possibly TRBD1 (6 bases). Germline loops: CDR1 SGHRS, CDR2 YFSETQ. The CDR3 has 16 residues. The V end was cut by 0 bases, the J end by 2 bases, with 14 bases between. The CDR3 here is CASSLGYRVLNTEAFF. CDR3 DNA sequence: TGCGCCAGCAGCTTGGGGTACAGGGTGTTAAACACTGAAGCTTTCTTT.

The chain couples TRBV27 to TRBJ1-2, with 9 bases identical to TRBD1. The CDR3 consists of 18 residues. Germline values: CDR1 MNHEY, CDR2 SMNVEV (reference sequence). The J segment lost 2 bases and the V segment lost 4 bases, leaving 14 bases of the junction unmatched. The CDR3 protein is CASSSQFSGTGYNYGYTF. The CDR3 DNA reads as TGTGCCAGCAGTTCCCAATTCTCCGGGACAGGGTACAACTATGGCTACACCTTC.

The rearrangement links TRBV19 to TRBJ1-2, with D unresolved. The length of the CDR3 is 14 residues. The germline gives CDR1 LNHDA, CDR2 SQIVND (reference sequence). V was shortened by 1 base and J by 3 bases, with 9 bases between the two germline ends. The CDR3 loop reads CASSIGPVDYGYTF. The DNA for the CDR3 is TGTGCCAGTAGTATAGGTCCGGTCGACTATGGCTACACCTTC.

The chain employs TRBV5-1 and TRBJ1-4, with D unclear. Germline-derived CDR1 and CDR2 are SGHRS and YFSETQ. This CDR3 has 15 amino acids. Trimming shortened V by 0 bases and J by 0 bases, and 6 bases separated the two germline ends. CDR3 region: CASSLEPATNEKLFF. The CDR3 region has the DNA TGCGCCAGCAGCTTGGAGCCCGCAACTAATGAAAAACTGTTTTTT.